This T cell receptor (beta chain) was identified in a study of shared clonotypes between healthy human individuals. Memory CD4+ cells were the fraction left after CD45RA+ naive selection. The study, taken as a whole, reports: Genetic and exposure-history diversity was limited by the few donors.

The assay was immunoSEQ multiplex PCR, and TCRdb's table has in-frame clones only and misses some. The sample yields fewer than 2.5 million clones, roughly 93% seen once. On this clone: No antigen is known for it.

This TCR came from a man between 18 and 35 years old in good health. Some clones in this sample may be carry-over from other donors' samples. The sequencing sample was made of naive CD4+ T cells from PBMCs. Subset given: CD45RA+ positively selected.

DNA of the CDR3: TGCAGCGTTGACATCCCGGGACAGGGTCTCAATGAGCAGTTCTTC. It translates to CSVDIPGQGLNEQFF. This chain joins TRBV29-1 and TRBJ2-1, with 9 bases matching TRBD1. This CDR3 contains 15 residues. From germline, CDR1 is SQVTM and CDR2 ANQGSEA. The J segment lost 6 bases and the V segment lost 3 bases, leaving 9 bases of the junction unmatched.